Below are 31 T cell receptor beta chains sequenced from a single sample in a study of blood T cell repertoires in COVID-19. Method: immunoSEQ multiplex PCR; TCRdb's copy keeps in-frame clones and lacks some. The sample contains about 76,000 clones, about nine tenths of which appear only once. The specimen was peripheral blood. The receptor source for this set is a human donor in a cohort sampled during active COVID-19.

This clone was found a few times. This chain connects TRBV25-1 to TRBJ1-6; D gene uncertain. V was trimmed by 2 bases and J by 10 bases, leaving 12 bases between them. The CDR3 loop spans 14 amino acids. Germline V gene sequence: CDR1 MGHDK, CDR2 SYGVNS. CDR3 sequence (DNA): TGTGCCAGCAGTGAAGCGGTCCACACGTCACCCCTCCACTTT. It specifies CASSEAVHTSPLHF.

CDR3 sequence reads: CASSAGTSGSEQYF. CDR3 DNA sequence: TGTGCCAGCAGCGCAGGGACTAGCGGGAGTGAGCAGTACTTC. V usage is TRBV5-4 and J usage is TRBJ2-7, with 14 positions matching TRBD2. Trimming took 4 bases from V and 7 from J; bases not matched to a gene: 4. Germline CDR1 is SGHNT and CDR2 is YYREEE (reference sequence). The CDR3 is 14 amino acids.

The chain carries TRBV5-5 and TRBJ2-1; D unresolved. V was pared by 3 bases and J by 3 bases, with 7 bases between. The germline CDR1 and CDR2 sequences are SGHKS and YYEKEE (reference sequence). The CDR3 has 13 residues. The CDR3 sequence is CASSSSGYNEQFF. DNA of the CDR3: TGTGCCAGCAGCTCTTCGGGCTACAATGAGCAGTTCTTC.

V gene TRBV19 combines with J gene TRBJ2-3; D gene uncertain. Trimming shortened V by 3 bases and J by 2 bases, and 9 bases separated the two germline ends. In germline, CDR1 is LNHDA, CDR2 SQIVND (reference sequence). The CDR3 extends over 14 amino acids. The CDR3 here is CASSMRKITDTQYF. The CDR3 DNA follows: TGTGCCAGTAGTATGAGGAAAATCACAGATACGCAGTATTTT.

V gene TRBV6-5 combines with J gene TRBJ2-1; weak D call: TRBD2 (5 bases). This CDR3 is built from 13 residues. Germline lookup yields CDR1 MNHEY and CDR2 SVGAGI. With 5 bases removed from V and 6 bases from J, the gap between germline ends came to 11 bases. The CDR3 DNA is TGTGCCAGCAGTAAACTAGGGCCCAATGAGCAGTTCTTC. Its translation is CASSKLGPNEQFF.

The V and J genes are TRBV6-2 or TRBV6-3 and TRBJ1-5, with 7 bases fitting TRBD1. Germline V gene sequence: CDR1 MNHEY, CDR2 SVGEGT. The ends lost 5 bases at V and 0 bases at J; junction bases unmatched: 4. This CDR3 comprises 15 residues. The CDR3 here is CASSRTGYSNQPQHF. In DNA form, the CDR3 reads TGTGCCAGCAGTCGGACAGGTTATAGCAATCAGCCCCAGCATTTT.

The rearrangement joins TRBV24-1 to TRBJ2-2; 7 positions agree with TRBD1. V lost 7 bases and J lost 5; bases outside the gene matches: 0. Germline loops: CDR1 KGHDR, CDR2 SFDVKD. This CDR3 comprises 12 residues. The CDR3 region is CATRQGTGELFF. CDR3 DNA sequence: TGTGCCACCAGACAGGGGACCGGGGAGCTGTTTTTT.

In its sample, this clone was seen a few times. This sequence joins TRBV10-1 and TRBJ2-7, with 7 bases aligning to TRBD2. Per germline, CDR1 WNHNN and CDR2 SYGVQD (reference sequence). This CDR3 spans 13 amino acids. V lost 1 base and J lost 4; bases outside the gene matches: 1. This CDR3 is CASSEFGGYEQYF. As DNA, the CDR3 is TGCGCCAGCAGTGAGTTCGGGGGGTACGAGCAGTACTTC.

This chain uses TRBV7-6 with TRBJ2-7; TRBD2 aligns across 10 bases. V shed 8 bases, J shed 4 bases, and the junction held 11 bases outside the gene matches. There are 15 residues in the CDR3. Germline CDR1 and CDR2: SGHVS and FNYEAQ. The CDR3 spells CASSPLAGVSYEQYF. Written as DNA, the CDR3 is TGTGCCAGCTCACCGCTAGCGGGAGTTTCGTACGAGCAGTACTTC. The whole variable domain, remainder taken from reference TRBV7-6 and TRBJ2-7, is GAGVSQSPRYKVTKRGQDVALRCDPISGHVSLYWYRQALGQGPEFLTYFNYEAQQDKSGLPNDRFSAERPEGSISTLTIQRTEQRDSAMYRCASSPLAGVSYEQYFGPGTRLTVT.

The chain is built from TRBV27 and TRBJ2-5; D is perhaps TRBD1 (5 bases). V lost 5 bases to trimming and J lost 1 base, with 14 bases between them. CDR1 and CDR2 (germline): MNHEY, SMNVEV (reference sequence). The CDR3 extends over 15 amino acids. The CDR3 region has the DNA TGTGCCAGCAGTCCCAGGTGGGGCCTCCAAGAGACCCAGTACTTC. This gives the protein CASSPRWGLQETQYF.

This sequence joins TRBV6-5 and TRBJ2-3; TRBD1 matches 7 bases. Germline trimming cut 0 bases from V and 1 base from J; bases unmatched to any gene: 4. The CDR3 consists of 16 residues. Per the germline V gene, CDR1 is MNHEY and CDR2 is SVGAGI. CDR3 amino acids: CASSYSRGGGTDTQYF. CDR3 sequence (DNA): TGTGCCAGCAGTTACTCGAGAGGGGGCGGCACAGATACGCAGTATTTT.

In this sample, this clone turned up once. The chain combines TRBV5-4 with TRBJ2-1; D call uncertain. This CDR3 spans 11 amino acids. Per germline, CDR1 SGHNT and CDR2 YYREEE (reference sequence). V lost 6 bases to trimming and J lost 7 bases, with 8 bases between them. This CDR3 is CASTGANEQFF. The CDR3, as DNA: TGTGCCAGCACAGGCGCGAATGAGCAGTTCTTC.

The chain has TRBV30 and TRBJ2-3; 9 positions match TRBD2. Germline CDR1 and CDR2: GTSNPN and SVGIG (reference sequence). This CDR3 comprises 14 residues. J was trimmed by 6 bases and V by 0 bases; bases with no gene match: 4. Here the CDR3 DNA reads TGTGCCTGGAGTGTAGGGACTAGCAGGGATACGCAGTATTTT. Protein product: CAWSVGTSRDTQYF.

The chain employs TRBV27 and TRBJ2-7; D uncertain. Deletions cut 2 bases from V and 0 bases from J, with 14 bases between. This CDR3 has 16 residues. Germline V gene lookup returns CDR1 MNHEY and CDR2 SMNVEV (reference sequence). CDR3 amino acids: CASSLVAEQHSYEQYF. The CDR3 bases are TGTGCCAGCAGTTTAGTAGCAGAGCAGCACTCCTACGAGCAGTACTTC.

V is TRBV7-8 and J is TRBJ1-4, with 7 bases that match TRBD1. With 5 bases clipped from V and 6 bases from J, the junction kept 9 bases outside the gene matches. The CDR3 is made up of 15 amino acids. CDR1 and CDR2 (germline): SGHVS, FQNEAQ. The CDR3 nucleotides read TGTGCCAGCAGCCCATACAGGGGACCTGATGAAAAACTGTTTTTT. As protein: CASSPYRGPDEKLFF.

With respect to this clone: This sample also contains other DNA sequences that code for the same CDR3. CDR3 DNA sequence: TGTGCCAGCAGTTTAGGGGGCAGCACCGGGGAGCTGTTTTTT. Residues: CASSLGGSTGELFF. This chain joins TRBV28 and TRBJ2-2; D is possibly TRBD1 (6 bases). V was clipped by 2 bases and J by 4 bases, with 8 bases between them. Germline V gives CDR1 MDHEN, CDR2 SYDVKM. CDR3 length equals 14 residues.

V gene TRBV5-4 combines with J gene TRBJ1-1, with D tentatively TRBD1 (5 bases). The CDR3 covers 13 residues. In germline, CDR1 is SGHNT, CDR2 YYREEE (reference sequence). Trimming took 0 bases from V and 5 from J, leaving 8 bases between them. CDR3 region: CASSLGGRTEAFF. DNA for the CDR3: TGTGCCAGCAGCTTGGGGGGGAGGACTGAAGCTTTCTTT.

CDR3 region: CATGQHSNQPQHF. CDR3 nucleotides: TGTGCCACGGGACAACATAGCAATCAGCCCCAGCATTTT. The rearrangement links TRBV24-1 to TRBJ1-5; TRBD1 might be the D (6 bases). V gave up 10 bases and J gave up 0 bases, with 9 bases separating them. Germline V gene data show CDR1 as KGHDR and CDR2 as SFDVKD. The CDR3 covers 13 residues.

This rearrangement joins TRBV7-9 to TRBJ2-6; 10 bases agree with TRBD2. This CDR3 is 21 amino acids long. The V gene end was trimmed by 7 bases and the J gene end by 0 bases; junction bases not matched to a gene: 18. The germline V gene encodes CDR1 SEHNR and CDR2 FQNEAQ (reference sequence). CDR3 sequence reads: CASTAGGHGLAEVSGANVLTF. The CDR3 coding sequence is TGTGCCAGCACGGCCGGGGGACACGGACTAGCGGAGGTCTCTGGGGCCAACGTCCTGACTTTC.

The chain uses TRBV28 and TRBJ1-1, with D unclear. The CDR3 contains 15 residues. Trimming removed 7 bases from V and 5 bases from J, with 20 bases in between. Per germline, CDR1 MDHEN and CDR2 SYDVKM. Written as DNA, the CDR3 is TGTGCCAGCAACTCTCCTTTTATTAGAGGAACTGAAGCTTTCTTT. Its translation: CASNSPFIRGTEAFF.

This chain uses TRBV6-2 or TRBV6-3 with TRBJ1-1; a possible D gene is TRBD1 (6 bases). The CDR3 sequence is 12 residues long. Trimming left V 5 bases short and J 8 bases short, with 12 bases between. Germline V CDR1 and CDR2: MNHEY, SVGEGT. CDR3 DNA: TGTGCCAGCAGTGCCACAGGGCGAGAAGCTTTCTTT. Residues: CASSATGREAFF.

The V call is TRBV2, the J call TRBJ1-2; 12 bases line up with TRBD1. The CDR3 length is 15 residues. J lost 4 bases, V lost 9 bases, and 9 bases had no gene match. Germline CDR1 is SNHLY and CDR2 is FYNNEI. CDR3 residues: CASGQGTGGSYGYTF. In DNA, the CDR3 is TGTGCCAGTGGGCAAGGGACAGGGGGCAGCTATGGCTACACCTTC. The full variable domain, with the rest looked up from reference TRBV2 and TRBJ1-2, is EPEVTQTPSHQVTQMGQEVILRCVPISNHLYFYWYRQILGQKVEFLVSFYNNEISEKSEIFDDQFSVERPDGSNFTLKIRSTKLEDSAMYFCASGQGTGGSYGYTFGSGTRLTVV.

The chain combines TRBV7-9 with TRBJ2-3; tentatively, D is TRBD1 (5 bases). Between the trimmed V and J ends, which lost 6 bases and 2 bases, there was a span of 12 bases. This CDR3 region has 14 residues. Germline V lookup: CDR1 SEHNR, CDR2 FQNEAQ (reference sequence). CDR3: CASRPDRYTDTQYF. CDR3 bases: TGTGCCAGCAGGCCAGACAGATACACAGATACGCAGTATTTT.

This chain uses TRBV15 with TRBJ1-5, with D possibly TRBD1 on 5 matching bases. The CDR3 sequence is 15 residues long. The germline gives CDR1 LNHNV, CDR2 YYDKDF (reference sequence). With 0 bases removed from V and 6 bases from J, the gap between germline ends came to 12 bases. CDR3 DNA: TGTGCCACCAGCAGAGATCGGAGGGGCGGTCAGCCCCAGCATTTT. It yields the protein CATSRDRRGGQPQHF.

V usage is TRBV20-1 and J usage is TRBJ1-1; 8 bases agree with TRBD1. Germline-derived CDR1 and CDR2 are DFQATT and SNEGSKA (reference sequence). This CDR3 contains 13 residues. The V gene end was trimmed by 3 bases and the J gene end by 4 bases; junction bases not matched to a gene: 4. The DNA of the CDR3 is TGCAGTGCTAGTGGACAGGGTTTCACTGAAGCTTTCTTT. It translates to CSASGQGFTEAFF.

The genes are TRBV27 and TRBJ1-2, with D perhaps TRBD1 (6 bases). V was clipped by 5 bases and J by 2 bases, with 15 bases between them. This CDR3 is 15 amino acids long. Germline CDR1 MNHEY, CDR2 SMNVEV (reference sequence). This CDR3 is CASSPTRQVNYGYTF. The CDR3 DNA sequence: TGTGCCAGCAGTCCGACCCGACAGGTCAACTATGGCTACACCTTC.

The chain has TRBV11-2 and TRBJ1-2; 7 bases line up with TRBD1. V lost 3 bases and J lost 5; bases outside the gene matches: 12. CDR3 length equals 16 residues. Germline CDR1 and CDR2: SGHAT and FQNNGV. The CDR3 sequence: CASSFLMDRIPYGYTF. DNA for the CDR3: TGTGCCAGCAGCTTCCTGATGGACAGGATTCCTTATGGCTACACCTTC.

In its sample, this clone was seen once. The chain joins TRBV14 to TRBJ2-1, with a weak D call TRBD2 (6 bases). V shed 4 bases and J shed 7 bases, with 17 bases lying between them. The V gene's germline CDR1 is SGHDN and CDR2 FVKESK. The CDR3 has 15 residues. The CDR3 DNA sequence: TGTGCCAGCAGCCGGGCCGGGACTCTCTTAAATGAGCAGTTCTTC. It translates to CASSRAGTLLNEQFF.

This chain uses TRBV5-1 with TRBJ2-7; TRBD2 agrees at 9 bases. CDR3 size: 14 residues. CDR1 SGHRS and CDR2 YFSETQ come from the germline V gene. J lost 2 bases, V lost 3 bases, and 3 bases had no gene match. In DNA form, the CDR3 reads TGCGCCAGCAGCTCGGGACTAGCAGCCTACGAGCAGTACTTC. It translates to CASSSGLAAYEQYF.

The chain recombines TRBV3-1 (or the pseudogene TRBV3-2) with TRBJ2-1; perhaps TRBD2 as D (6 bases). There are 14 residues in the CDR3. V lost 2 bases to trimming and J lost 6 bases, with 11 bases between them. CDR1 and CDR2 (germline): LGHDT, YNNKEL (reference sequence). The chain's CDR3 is CASSQSSGGNEQFF. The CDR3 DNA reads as TGTGCCAGCAGCCAAAGTTCCGGGGGCAATGAGCAGTTCTTC.

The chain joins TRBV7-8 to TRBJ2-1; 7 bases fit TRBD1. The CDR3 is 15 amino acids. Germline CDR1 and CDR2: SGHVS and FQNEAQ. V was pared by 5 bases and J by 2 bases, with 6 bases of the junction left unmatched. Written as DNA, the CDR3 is TGTGCCAGCAGCGGTCCGGGACAGCCCTACAATGAGCAGTTCTTC. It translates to CASSGPGQPYNEQFF.